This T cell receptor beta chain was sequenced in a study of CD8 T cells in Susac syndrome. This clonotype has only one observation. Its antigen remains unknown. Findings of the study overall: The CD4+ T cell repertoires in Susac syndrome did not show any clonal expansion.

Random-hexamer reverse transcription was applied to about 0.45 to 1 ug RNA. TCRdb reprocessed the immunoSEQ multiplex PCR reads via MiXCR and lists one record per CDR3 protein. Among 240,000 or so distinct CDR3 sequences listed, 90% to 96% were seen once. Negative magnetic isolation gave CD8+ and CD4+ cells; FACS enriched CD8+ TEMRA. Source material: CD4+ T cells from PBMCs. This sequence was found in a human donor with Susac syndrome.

The CDR3 DNA reads as TGTGCCAGTAGTATAAGGATCGGACAGGGCGAGCAGTACTTC. As protein: CASSIRIGQGEQYF. V usage is TRBV19 and J usage is TRBJ2-7; 8 positions agree with TRBD1. Germline CDR1 reads LNHDA; CDR2 reads SQIVND (reference sequence). The V segment lost 2 bases and the J segment 6 bases; nucleotides outside the gene matches: 6. The CDR3 runs to 14 residues.